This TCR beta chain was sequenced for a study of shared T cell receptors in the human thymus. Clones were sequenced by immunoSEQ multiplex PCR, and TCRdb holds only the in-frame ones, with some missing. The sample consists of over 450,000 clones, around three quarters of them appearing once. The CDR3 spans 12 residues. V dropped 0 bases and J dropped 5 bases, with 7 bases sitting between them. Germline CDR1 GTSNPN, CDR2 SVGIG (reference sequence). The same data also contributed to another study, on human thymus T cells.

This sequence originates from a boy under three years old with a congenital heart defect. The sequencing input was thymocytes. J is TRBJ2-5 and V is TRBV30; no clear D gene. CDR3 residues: CAWSVRPETQYF. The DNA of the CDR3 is TGTGCCTGGAGTGTTCGTCCGGAGACCCAGTACTTC.